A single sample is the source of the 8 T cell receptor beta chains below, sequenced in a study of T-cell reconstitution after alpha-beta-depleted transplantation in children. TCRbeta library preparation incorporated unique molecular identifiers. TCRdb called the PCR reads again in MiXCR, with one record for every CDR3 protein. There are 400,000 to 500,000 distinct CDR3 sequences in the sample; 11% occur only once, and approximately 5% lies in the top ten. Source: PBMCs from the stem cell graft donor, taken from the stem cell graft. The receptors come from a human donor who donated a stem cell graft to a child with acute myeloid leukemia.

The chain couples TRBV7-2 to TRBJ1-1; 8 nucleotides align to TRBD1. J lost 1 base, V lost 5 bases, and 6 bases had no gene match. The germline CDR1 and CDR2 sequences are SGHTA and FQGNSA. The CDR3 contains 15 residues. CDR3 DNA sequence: TGTGCCAGCAGCCTCCGACAGGGGAAGAACACTGAAGCTTTCTTT. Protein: CASSLRQGKNTEAFF. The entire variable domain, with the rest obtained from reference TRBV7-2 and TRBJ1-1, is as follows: GAGVSQSPSNKVTEKGKDVELRCDPISGHTALYWYRQSLGQGLEFLIYFQGNSAPDKSGLPSDRFSAERTGGSVSTLTIQRTQQEDSAVYLCASSLRQGKNTEAFFGQGTRLTVV.

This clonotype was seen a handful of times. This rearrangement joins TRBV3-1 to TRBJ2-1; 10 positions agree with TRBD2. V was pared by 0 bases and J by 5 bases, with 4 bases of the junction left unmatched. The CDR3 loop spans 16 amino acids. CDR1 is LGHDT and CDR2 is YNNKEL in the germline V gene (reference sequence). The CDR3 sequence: CASSQEGLARNNEQFF. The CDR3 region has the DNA TGTGCCAGCAGCCAAGAGGGACTAGCGAGGAACAATGAGCAGTTCTTC.

CDR3 nucleotides: TGCGCCAGCAGTGAGATGGGCAGGGGGACGTACAATGAGCAGTTCTTC. It specifies CASSEMGRGTYNEQFF. The chain has TRBV10-1 and TRBJ2-1; 7 bases agree with TRBD1. CDR3 size: 16 residues. The J segment lost 4 bases and the V segment lost 2 bases, leaving 8 bases of the junction unmatched. From germline, CDR1 is WNHNN and CDR2 SYGVQD (reference sequence).

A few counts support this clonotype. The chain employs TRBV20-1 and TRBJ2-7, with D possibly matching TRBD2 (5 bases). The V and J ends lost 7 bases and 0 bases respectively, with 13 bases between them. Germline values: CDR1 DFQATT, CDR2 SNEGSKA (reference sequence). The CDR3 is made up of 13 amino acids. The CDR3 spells CSVGEQNSYEQYV. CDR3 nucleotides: TGCAGTGTCGGGGAACAGAACTCCTACGAGCAGTACGTC.

CDR3 sequence reads: CASSQDQGRSQFF. The DNA of the CDR3 is TGTGCCAGCAGCCAAGATCAGGGGCGATCCCAGTTCTTC. The J gene is TRBJ2-1, the V gene TRBV3-1, with D perhaps TRBD1 (6 bases). The length of the CDR3 is 13 residues. The germline V gene encodes CDR1 LGHDT and CDR2 YNNKEL (reference sequence). V lost 0 bases and J lost 13, with 13 bases in between.

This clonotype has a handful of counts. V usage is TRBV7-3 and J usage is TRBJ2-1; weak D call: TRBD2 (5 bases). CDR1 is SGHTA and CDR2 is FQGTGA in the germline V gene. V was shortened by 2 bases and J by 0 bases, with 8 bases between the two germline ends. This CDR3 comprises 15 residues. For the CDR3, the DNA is TGTGCCAGCAGCTTAGACTACAGCTCCTACAATGAGCAGTTCTTC. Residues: CASSLDYSSYNEQFF. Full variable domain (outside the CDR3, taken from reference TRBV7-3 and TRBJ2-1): GAGVSQTPSNKVTEKGKYVELRCDPISGHTALYWYRQSLGQGPEFLIYFQGTGAADDSGLPNDRFFAVRPEGSVSTLKIQRTERGDSAVYLCASSLDYSSYNEQFFGPGTRLTVL.

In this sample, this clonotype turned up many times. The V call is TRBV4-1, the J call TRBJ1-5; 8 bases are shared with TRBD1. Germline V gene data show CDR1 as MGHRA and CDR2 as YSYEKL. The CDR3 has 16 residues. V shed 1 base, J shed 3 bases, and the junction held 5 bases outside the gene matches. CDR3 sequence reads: CASSQASDRVNQPQHF. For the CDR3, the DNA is TGCGCCAGCAGCCAAGCCTCGGACAGGGTCAATCAGCCCCAGCATTTT.

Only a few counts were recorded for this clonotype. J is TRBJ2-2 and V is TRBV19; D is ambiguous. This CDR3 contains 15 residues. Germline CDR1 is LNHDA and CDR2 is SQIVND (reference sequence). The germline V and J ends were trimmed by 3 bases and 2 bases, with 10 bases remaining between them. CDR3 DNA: TGTGCCAGTAGTATCCTCGAGACTAACACCGGGGAGCTGTTTTTT. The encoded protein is CASSILETNTGELFF.